The source of this T cell receptor beta chain is a study of blood T cell repertoires in COVID-19. For the study at large: Sample material is recorded as cDNA or gDNA derived from T cells, B-cell-depleted T cells, or PBMCs.

Clones were read by immunoSEQ multiplex PCR, and TCRdb kept only the in-frame ones, dropping some. This sample has tens of thousands of clones, with 80% to 95% found just once. The CDR3 has 15 amino acids. CDR1 and CDR2 from the germline V gene are MDHEN and SYDVKM. Trimming shortened V by 6 bases and J by 4 bases, and 19 bases separated the two germline ends. The sequenced sample was peripheral blood. The chain is built from TRBV28 and TRBJ2-7; the D gene is possibly TRBD1 (5 bases). This sequence was found in a human donor with active COVID-19. The donor label of this sample is uncertain. The CDR3 DNA reads as TGTGCCAGCAGCTCATCAGGGCTAGGGCGATACGAGCAGTACTTC. It translates to CASSSSGLGRYEQYF. The entire variable domain, with the rest obtained from reference TRBV28 and TRBJ2-7, is as follows: DVKVTQSSRYLVKRTGEKVFLECVQDMDHENMFWYRQDPGLGLRLIYFSYDVKMKEKGDIPEGYSVSREKKERFSLILESASTNQTSMYLCASSSSGLGRYEQYFGPGTRLTVT.